The 5 T cell receptor beta chains below all came from one sample that was sequenced in a study of identical twins. Each CDR3 protein gets one entry after TCRdb re-called the 5' RACE reads with MiXCR. The sample gives 640,000 or so distinct CDR3 sequences, approximately 6% of which show up once; 1.5% to 2% is in the top ten. Sequences were obtained from naive T cells sorted from blood. These receptors came from a young man in good health.

Many counts were recorded for this clonotype. This chain joins TRBV20-1 and TRBJ1-5; 9 nucleotides line up with TRBD1. The CDR3 length is 14 residues. CDR1 is DFQATT, CDR2 SNEGSKA, per germline (reference sequence). The V gene end was trimmed by 6 bases and the J gene end by 1 base; junction bases not matched to a gene: 4. This CDR3 is CSAPDRGSNQPQHF. The CDR3 coding sequence is TGCAGTGCCCCAGACAGGGGGAGCAATCAGCCCCAGCATTTT.

This clonotype showed up many times. The V and J genes are TRBV4-1 and TRBJ1-1; 7 nucleotides align to TRBD1. V shed 5 bases and J 0 bases; nucleotides not matched to a gene: 6. Germline V gene sequence: CDR1 MGHRA, CDR2 YSYEKL. CDR3 length: 15 amino acids. The CDR3 sequence is CASSSWDSMNTEAFF. The CDR3 nucleotides are TGCGCCAGCAGCTCCTGGGACAGCATGAACACTGAAGCTTTCTTT.

V is TRBV11-1 and J is TRBJ2-5; 10 nucleotides agree with TRBD1. This CDR3 has 15 amino acids. J was trimmed by 2 bases and V by 5 bases; bases with no gene match: 5. Germline V gene sequence: CDR1 SGHAT, CDR2 FQDESV (reference sequence). The CDR3 loop reads CASSMGQGKQETQYF. The CDR3 nucleotides read TGTGCCAGCAGCATGGGACAGGGGAAGCAAGAGACCCAGTACTTC.

This clonotype appeared a few times. This chain uses TRBV12-3 or TRBV12-4 with TRBJ2-1; tentatively, D is TRBD2 (7 bases). The V end lost 6 bases, the J end lost 8 bases, and 26 bases lay between the germline ends. CDR3 length equals 17 residues. For the CDR3, the DNA is TGTGCCAGCAGGACCTACCGGGACCCAAAGGGGGGGGATGAGCAGTTCTTC. Translation: CASRTYRDPKGGDEQFF.

The chain has TRBV28 and TRBJ1-1, with no clear D. Looked up from germline, CDR1 is MDHEN and CDR2 is SYDVKM. V lost 3 bases to trimming and J lost 0 bases, with 20 bases between them. This CDR3 is built from 18 residues. The CDR3 bases are TGTGCCAGCAGTTTTTGGGATGCTGTGGGTCGAATGAACACTGAAGCTTTCTTT. Protein sequence: CASSFWDAVGRMNTEAFF.